This T cell receptor (beta chain) came from a study of cytomegalovirus exposure and HLA in healthy donors. Study-level points and caveats: In a later analysis, donors in an Asian-associated ancestry cluster reportedly had fewer N-insertions in productive TCRs than the cohort mean. Prior analysis indicated that the majority of TCR beta V segments exhibited productivity approximately 90% or approximately 30% of the time. Sequencing probably produced one cluster of sequence variants that were highly shared.

On this clone: Its antigen is unknown.

Germline CDR1 is SGHRS and CDR2 is YFSETQ. The CDR3 sequence is 17 residues long. Germline trimming cut 3 bases from V and 4 bases from J; bases unmatched to any gene: 8. Primers: 60 Vbeta forward and 13 Jbeta reverse. Measured with immunoSEQ multiplex PCR; TCRdb has only the in-frame clones, and not every one. In the table there are about 130,000 clones, roughly two thirds of which are singletons. The specimen sequenced was PBMCs. The chain recombines TRBV5-1 with TRBJ2-3; 13 bases line up with TRBD2. The sequence was collected from a man aged 25 to 40 in good health and CMV-seropositive. DNA for the CDR3: TGCGCCAGCAGCTCGAGGACTAGCGGGAGCGGGGCAGATACGCAGTATTTT. It specifies CASSSRTSGSGADTQYF.